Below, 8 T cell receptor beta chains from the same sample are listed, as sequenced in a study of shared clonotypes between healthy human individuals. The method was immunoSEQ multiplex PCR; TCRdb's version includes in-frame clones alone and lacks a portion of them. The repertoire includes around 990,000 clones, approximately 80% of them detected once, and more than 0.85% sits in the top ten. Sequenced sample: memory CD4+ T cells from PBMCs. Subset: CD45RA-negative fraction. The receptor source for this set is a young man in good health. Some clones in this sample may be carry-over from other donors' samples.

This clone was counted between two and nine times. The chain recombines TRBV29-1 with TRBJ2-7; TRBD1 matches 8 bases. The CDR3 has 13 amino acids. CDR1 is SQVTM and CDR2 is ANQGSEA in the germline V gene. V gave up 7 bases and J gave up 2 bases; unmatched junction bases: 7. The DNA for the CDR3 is TGCAGCGCCGGGACAGGAGAGCCCTACGAGCAGTACTTC. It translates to CSAGTGEPYEQYF.

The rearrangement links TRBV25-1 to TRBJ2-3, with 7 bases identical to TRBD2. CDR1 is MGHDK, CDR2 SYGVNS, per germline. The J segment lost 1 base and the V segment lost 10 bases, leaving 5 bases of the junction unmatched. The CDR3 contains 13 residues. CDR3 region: CATGAGGTDTQYF. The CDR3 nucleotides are TGTGCCACGGGCGCGGGAGGCACAGATACGCAGTATTTT.

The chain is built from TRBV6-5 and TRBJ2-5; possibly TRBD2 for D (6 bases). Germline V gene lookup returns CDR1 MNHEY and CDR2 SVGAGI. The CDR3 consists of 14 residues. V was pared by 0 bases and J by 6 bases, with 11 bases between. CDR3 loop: CASSYSRGVQTQYF. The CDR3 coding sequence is TGTGCCAGCAGTTACTCGCGGGGAGTCCAGACCCAGTACTTC.

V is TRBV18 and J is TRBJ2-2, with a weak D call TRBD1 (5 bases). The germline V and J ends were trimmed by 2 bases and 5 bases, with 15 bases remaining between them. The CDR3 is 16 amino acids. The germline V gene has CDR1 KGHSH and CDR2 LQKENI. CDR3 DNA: TGTGCCAGCTCACCAAGACGGGCCCCAGGGACCGGGGAGCTGTTTTTT. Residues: CASSPRRAPGTGELFF.

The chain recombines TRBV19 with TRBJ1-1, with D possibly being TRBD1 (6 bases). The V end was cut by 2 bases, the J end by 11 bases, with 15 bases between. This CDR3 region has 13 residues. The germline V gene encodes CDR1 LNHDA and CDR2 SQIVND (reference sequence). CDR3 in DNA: TGTGCCAGTAGTATAATAGGACAGTCAAGGGCTTTCTTT. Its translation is CASSIIGQSRAFF.

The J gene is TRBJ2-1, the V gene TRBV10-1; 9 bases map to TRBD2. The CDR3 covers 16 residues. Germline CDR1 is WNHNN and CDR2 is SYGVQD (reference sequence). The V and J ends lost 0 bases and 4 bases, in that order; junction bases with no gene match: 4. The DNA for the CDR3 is TGCGCCAGCAGTGAGTCCGCTAGCGGGATGTACAATGAGCAGTTCTTC. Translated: CASSESASGMYNEQFF.

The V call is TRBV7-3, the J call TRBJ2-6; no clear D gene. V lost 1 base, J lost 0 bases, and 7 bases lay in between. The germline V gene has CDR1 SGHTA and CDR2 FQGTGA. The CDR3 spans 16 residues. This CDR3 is CASSLSLGSGANVLTF. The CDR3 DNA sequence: TGTGCCAGCAGCTTAAGCTTGGGCTCTGGGGCCAACGTCCTGACTTTC.

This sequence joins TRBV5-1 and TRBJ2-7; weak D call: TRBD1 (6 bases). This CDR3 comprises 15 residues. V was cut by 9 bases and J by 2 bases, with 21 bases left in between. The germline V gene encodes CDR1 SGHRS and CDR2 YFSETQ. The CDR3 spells CATDLGTGRTYEQYF. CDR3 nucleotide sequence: TGCGCCACTGACCTTGGAACAGGGCGTACCTACGAGCAGTACTTC.